These 25 T cell receptor beta chains originate from one sample sequenced in a study of blood T cell repertoires in COVID-19 (dated by TCRdb to 2020 to 2022). Library creation used the immunoSEQ multiplex PCR assay. Entries here come from immuneACCESS through TCRdb and include only in-frame sequences with V and J called. Some clones fail to appear in such tables; in the studies checked, an unresolved V gene covers under half of the shortfall, and the cause of the remainder is unknown. Within this sample are fewer than 75,000 clones, with roughly 89% of them counted one time only. The ten top clones hold about 9.1% of the sample. The sample consisted of peripheral blood. The receptor set was obtained from a man aged 80 or over with acute or convalescent COVID-19.

CDR3 in amino acids: CASSPGGRGGFYSTEQYF. The CDR3 nucleotides are TGTGCCAGCAGCCCAGGCGGGCGGGGGGGATTTTATTCTACGGAGCAGTACTTC. The chain combines TRBV7-6 with TRBJ2-7; 9 bases are shared with TRBD2. V trimming: 5 bases; J trimming: 7 bases; junction bases outside the gene matches: 21. The V gene's germline CDR1 is SGHVS and CDR2 FNYEAQ. This CDR3 has 18 residues.

The chain combines TRBV12-2 with TRBJ2-1; the table calls TRBD1, which could not be checked here. TRBV12-2 is assigned pseudogene status. The CDR3 totals 13 residues. As DNA, the CDR3 is TGTGCAAGTCGCTTAGCAAGGGGGAATGAGCAGTTCTTC. This translates into CASRLARGNEQFF.

This chain uses TRBV4-1 with TRBJ2-3; TRBD2 might be the D (6 bases). V lost 1 base and J lost 1, with 12 bases in between. The CDR3 is 16 residues long. CDR1 MGHRA and CDR2 YSYEKL come from the germline V gene. Written as DNA, the CDR3 is TGCGCCAGCAGCCAAGTCGGCGGGGCGGGCACAGATACGCAGTATTTT. Translating gives CASSQVGGAGTDTQYF.

The genes are TRBV2 and TRBJ1-1; the match to TRBD1 covers 9 bases. The CDR3 loop spans 14 amino acids. V dropped 7 bases and J dropped 5; count of bases not matched to a gene: 8. The germline CDR1 and CDR2 sequences are SNHLY and FYNNEI. CDR3: CASIQDRGVTEAFF. The CDR3 DNA follows: TGTGCCAGCATCCAGGACAGGGGAGTAACTGAAGCTTTCTTT.

The DNA of the CDR3 is TGCGCCAGCAGCCAAGTCAAGGCCGGGGACACTGAAGCTTTCTTT. Translating it yields CASSQVKAGDTEAFF. The chain combines TRBV4-1 with TRBJ1-1; no reliable D call. Germline V gene data show CDR1 as MGHRA and CDR2 as YSYEKL. This CDR3 is 15 amino acids long. Trimming left V 1 base short and J 3 bases short, with 12 bases between.

This clone was detected once. The gene calls are TRBV19 and TRBJ2-1; 8 bases match TRBD1. The CDR3 runs to 15 residues. Germline assignment: CDR1 LNHDA and CDR2 SQIVND (reference sequence). J was trimmed by 6 bases and V by 5 bases; bases with no gene match: 9. The CDR3 region has the DNA TGTGCCAGTAGTGACTGGCAGGGGGCTAGCAATGAGCAGTTCTTC. This sequence encodes CASSDWQGASNEQFF.

V and J are TRBV10-1 and TRBJ2-1; D remains ambiguous. V lost 0 bases to trimming and J lost 4 bases, with 7 bases between them. CDR1 is WNHNN and CDR2 is SYGVQD in the germline V gene (reference sequence). The CDR3 is 14 amino acids. The CDR3, as DNA: TGCGCCAGCAGTGAGTCGGTCGGGTACAATGAGCAGTTCTTC. It yields the protein CASSESVGYNEQFF.

V and J are TRBV19 and TRBJ1-3; D may be TRBD1 (5 bases). This CDR3 has 12 amino acids. V was pared by 4 bases and J by 4 bases, with 5 bases between. Per germline, CDR1 LNHDA and CDR2 SQIVND (reference sequence). The CDR3 reads CASSRQGNTIYF. In DNA form, the CDR3 reads TGTGCCAGTAGTAGACAGGGAAACACCATATATTTT.

The chain has TRBV9 and TRBJ1-2, with D uncertain. V was cut by 3 bases and J by 1 base, with 16 bases left in between. Looked up from germline, CDR1 is SGDLS and CDR2 is YYNGEE. This CDR3 contains 16 residues. The CDR3 nucleotides are TGTGCCAGCAGCGCTGACGCAGGCAGAAATAACTATGGCTACACCTTC. This encodes CASSADAGRNNYGYTF.

The gene calls are TRBV5-1 and TRBJ2-7; D is possibly TRBD1 (6 bases). Trimming cost V 4 bases and J 6 bases, with 20 bases left between them. The germline CDR1 and CDR2 sequences are SGHRS and YFSETQ. This CDR3 comprises 15 residues. The CDR3 here is CASSGTGTPSSEQYF. The CDR3 DNA sequence: TGCGCCAGCAGCGGAACCGGGACACCTAGCTCCGAGCAGTACTTC. Filled out from reference TRBV5-1 and TRBJ2-7, the complete variable domain reads KAGVTQTPRYLIKTRGQQVTLSCSPISGHRSVSWYQQTPGQGLQFLFEYFSETQRNKGNFPGRFSGRQFSNSRSEMNVSTLELGDSALYLCASSGTGTPSSEQYFGPGTRLTVT.

The chain joins TRBV11-3 to TRBJ2-7, with TRBD2 matching over 7 bases. Germline lookup yields CDR1 SGHNT and CDR2 YENEEA. Germline trimming cut 5 bases from V and 0 bases from J; bases unmatched to any gene: 7. This CDR3 is built from 15 residues. The CDR3 loop reads CASSPGEGFSYEQYF. CDR3 DNA sequence: TGTGCCAGCAGCCCCGGGGAGGGATTCTCCTACGAGCAGTACTTC.

In this sample, this clone turned up once. The chain has TRBV7-3 and TRBJ1-1; possible D gene TRBD1, 5 bases. CDR3 length: 14 amino acids. Trimming cost V 2 bases and J 4 bases, with 11 bases left between them. Germline CDR1 is SGHTA and CDR2 is FQGTGA. CDR3 sequence: CASSLSGGVTEAFF. In nucleotides, the CDR3 is TGTGCCAGCAGCTTATCGGGAGGGGTCACTGAAGCTTTCTTT.

The rearrangement uses TRBV3-1 (or the pseudogene TRBV3-2) and TRBJ1-3; weak D call: TRBD1 (6 bases). The CDR3 contains 15 residues. CDR1 LGHDT and CDR2 YNNKEL come from the germline V gene (reference sequence). Trimming took 3 bases from V and 0 from J, leaving 9 bases between them. The CDR3 here is CASSQNRASGNTIYF. The CDR3 DNA follows: TGTGCCAGCAGCCAGAACAGGGCCTCTGGAAACACCATATATTTT.

This chain links TRBV3-1 (or the pseudogene TRBV3-2) with TRBJ1-3; 7 bases are shared with TRBD1. The germline V gene has CDR1 LGHDT and CDR2 YNNKEL (reference sequence). This CDR3 region has 18 residues. V lost 1 base and J lost 0; bases outside the gene matches: 9. CDR3 DNA sequence: TGTGCCAGCAGCCAAGCATGGGACAGCTTATTCTCTGGAAACACCATATATTTT. Translation: CASSQAWDSLFSGNTIYF.

This chain connects TRBV6-5 to TRBJ1-5; unclear D gene. With 6 bases removed from V and 9 bases from J, the gap between germline ends came to 21 bases. CDR3 size: 15 residues. The germline CDR1 and CDR2 sequences are MNHEY and SVGAGI. CDR3 nucleotides: TGTGCCAGCAGCCGTTATTTCCAGGCCCCGTGGCCCCAGCATTTT. Residues: CASSRYFQAPWPQHF.

Written as DNA, the CDR3 is TGCGCCAGCAGCTCCATAGGACAGGGGGATGGCTACACCTTC. Translation: CASSSIGQGDGYTF. The rearrangement links TRBV5-1 to TRBJ1-2; 10 nucleotides align to TRBD1. The CDR3 is made up of 14 amino acids. After removal of 3 bases from V and 6 bases from J, the junction contained 5 bases not matched to a gene. CDR1 SGHRS and CDR2 YFSETQ come from the germline V gene.

This clone has only one observation. The chain uses TRBV19 and TRBJ1-5; possibly TRBD1 for D (5 bases). The ends were cut back, 3 bases at V and 9 bases at J, with 12 bases in the middle. The CDR3 is 13 residues long. Germline assignment: CDR1 LNHDA and CDR2 SQIVND (reference sequence). CDR3 amino acids: CASSIPTGGPQHF. CDR3 DNA: TGTGCCAGTAGTATCCCCACCGGGGGGCCCCAGCATTTT.

The chain couples TRBV7-6 to TRBJ2-3, with no clear D. The V gene's germline CDR1 is SGHVS and CDR2 FNYEAQ. V was cut by 2 bases and J by 0 bases, with 6 bases left in between. The CDR3 contains 14 residues. CDR3 sequence reads: CASSLSPSTDTQYF. CDR3 nucleotide sequence: TGTGCCAGCAGCTTATCCCCTAGCACAGATACGCAGTATTTT.

This clone was seen more than once but under ten times. The chain employs TRBV5-4 and TRBJ2-7, with D perhaps matching TRBD2 (5 bases). V was trimmed by 6 bases and J by 0 bases, leaving 16 bases between them. This CDR3 has 15 amino acids. Germline values: CDR1 SGHNT, CDR2 YYREEE (reference sequence). DNA for the CDR3: TGTGCCAGCACAATACGGGGAGCAAACTCCTACGAGCAGTACTTC. This codes for CASTIRGANSYEQYF.

The gene calls are TRBV15 and TRBJ2-2, with TRBD2 identical over 12 bases. Germline V CDR1 and CDR2: LNHNV, YYDKDF (reference sequence). The CDR3 totals 16 residues. V lost 1 base to trimming and J lost 8 bases; unmatched junction nucleotides: 5. In DNA form, the CDR3 reads TGTGCCACCAGCAGAGGACTAGCGGGAGTAATAGGGGAGCTGTTTTTT. The encoded protein is CATSRGLAGVIGELFF. The variable domain in full, with the rest retrieved from reference TRBV15 and TRBJ2-2, is DAMVIQNPRYQVTQFGKPVTLSCSQTLNHNVMYWYQQKSSQAPKLLFHYYDKDFNNEADTPDNFQSRRPNTSFCFLDIRSPGLGDTAMYLCATSRGLAGVIGELFFGEGSRLTVL.

The chain carries TRBV3-1 (or the pseudogene TRBV3-2) and TRBJ2-5, with TRBD2 matching over 14 bases. The CDR3 is made up of 15 amino acids. Germline CDR1 is LGHDT and CDR2 is YNNKEL (reference sequence). V shed 4 bases and J 4 bases; nucleotides not matched to a gene: 2. In nucleotides, the CDR3 is TGTGCCAGCAGCCGGGGACTAGCGGGAGTAGAGACCCAGTACTTC. It is translated as CASSRGLAGVETQYF.

The rearrangement links TRBV5-1 to TRBJ1-4; TRBD1 matches at 9 bases. The CDR3 has 15 amino acids. CDR1 SGHRS and CDR2 YFSETQ come from the germline V gene. V gave up 9 bases and J gave up 0 bases; unmatched junction bases: 6. CDR3 loop: CATGTGIATNEKLFF. In DNA form, the CDR3 reads TGCGCCACCGGGACAGGGATTGCAACTAATGAAAAACTGTTTTTT.

The V and J genes are TRBV30 and TRBJ2-4; TRBD1 aligns across 7 bases. The germline gives CDR1 GTSNPN, CDR2 SVGIG (reference sequence). This CDR3 contains 14 residues. The V gene end was trimmed by 3 bases and the J gene end by 1 base; junction bases not matched to a gene: 3. CDR3 protein: CAWRLTGAKNIQYF. In DNA, the CDR3 is TGTGCCTGGAGGCTGACAGGGGCCAAAAACATTCAGTACTTC.

The CDR3 sequence is CAWSLRTGGQPQHF. CDR3 nucleotides: TGTGCCTGGAGTCTCCGGACAGGGGGTCAGCCCCAGCATTTT. The chain joins TRBV30 to TRBJ1-5, with TRBD1 matching 10 bases. V dropped 2 bases and J dropped 6; count of bases not matched to a gene: 4. CDR1 GTSNPN and CDR2 SVGIG come from the germline V gene (reference sequence). The CDR3 extends over 14 amino acids. The full variable domain, with the rest looked up from reference TRBV30 and TRBJ1-5, is SQTIHQWPATLVQPVGSPLSLECTVEGTSNPNLYWYRQAAGRGLQLLFYSVGIGQISSEVPQNLSASRPQDRQFILSSKKLLLSDSGFYLCAWSLRTGGQPQHFGDGTRLSIL.

The V call is TRBV7-9, the J call TRBJ2-1; 12 bases map to TRBD2. Unmatched junction bases numbered 4, after V lost 3 bases and J lost 7 bases. Germline V gives CDR1 SEHNR, CDR2 FQNEAQ (reference sequence). The CDR3 totals 15 residues. Here the CDR3 reads CASSFLAGGPNEQFF. The CDR3 DNA reads as TGTGCCAGCAGCTTCCTAGCGGGAGGGCCAAATGAGCAGTTCTTC.